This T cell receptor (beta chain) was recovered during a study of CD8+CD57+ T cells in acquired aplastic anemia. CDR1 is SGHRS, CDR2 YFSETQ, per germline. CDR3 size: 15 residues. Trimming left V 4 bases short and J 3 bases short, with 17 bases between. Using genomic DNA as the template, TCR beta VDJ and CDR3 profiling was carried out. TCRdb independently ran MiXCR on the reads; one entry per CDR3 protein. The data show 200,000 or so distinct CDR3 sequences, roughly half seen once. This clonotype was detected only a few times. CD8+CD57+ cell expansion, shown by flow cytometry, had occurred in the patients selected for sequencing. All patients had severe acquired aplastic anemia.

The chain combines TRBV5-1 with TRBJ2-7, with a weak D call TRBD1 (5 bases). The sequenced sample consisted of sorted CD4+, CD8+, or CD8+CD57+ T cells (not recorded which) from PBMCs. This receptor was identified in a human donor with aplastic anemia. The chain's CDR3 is CASSRSWGASYEQYF. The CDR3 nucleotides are TGCGCCAGCAGCCGAAGCTGGGGCGCGAGCTACGAGCAGTACTTC.